The next 15 T cell receptor beta chains were all read from a single sample in a study of T cell responses to AZD1222 COVID-19 vaccine. Some clones are missing from TCRdb's copy, which holds only in-frame ones; the method was immunoSEQ multiplex PCR. The sample includes around 75,000 clones, 85% seen only once; the top ten take about 13%. The material was peripheral blood, obtained on day 0 of AZD1222 vaccination. The source of these receptors is an adult in good health.

The chain employs TRBV6-5 and TRBJ2-7; the match to TRBD1 covers 7 bases. V lost 6 bases to trimming and J lost 0 bases; unmatched junction nucleotides: 5. The CDR3 is 14 residues long. From germline, CDR1 is MNHEY and CDR2 SVGAGI. The CDR3, as DNA: TGTGCCAGCAGATGGGACAGATCCTCCTACGAGCAGTACTTC. Translated: CASRWDRSSYEQYF.

V is TRBV6-5 and J is TRBJ1-6, with D possibly being TRBD1 (5 bases). Trimming removed 1 base from V and 10 bases from J, with 14 bases in between. Germline values: CDR1 MNHEY, CDR2 SVGAGI. This CDR3 has 15 amino acids. DNA for the CDR3: TGTGCCAGCAGTTACTTCAGCAGGGCTGGATCACCCCTCCACTTT. Its protein is CASSYFSRAGSPLHF.

The V gene is TRBV12-5, the J gene TRBJ2-1; D possibly matches TRBD1 or TRBD2 (5 bases each). This CDR3 spans 11 amino acids. V lost 7 bases and J 9 bases, leaving 10 bases between the germline ends. The germline V gene has CDR1 LGHNT and CDR2 FRNRAP. The CDR3 DNA follows: TGTGCTAGTGCCAGGGCGGGTGAGCAGTTCTTC. Its translation is CASARAGEQFF.

V gene TRBV5-4 combines with J gene TRBJ1-6, with D unclear. V gave up 5 bases and J gave up 7 bases, with 13 bases separating them. The germline gives CDR1 SGHNT, CDR2 YYREEE (reference sequence). The CDR3 loop spans 14 amino acids. This chain's CDR3 is CASRAIAGNSPLHF. CDR3 sequence (DNA): TGTGCCAGCAGGGCGATTGCCGGGAATTCACCCCTCCACTTT.

The CDR3: CASSQDSHQNTEAFF. The DNA of the CDR3 is TGCGCCAGCAGCCAAGATTCGCATCAGAACACTGAAGCTTTCTTT. The chain carries TRBV4-3 and TRBJ1-1, with D hard to call. V was clipped by 0 bases and J by 1 base, with 9 bases between them. CDR1 LGHNA and CDR2 YSLEER come from the germline V gene. The CDR3 contains 15 residues.

The V call is TRBV7-8, the J call TRBJ1-1; D is undetermined. The V gene's germline CDR1 is SGHVS and CDR2 FQNEAQ. Trimming pared 5 bases from V and 4 bases from J, leaving 20 bases between. CDR3 length: 16 amino acids. The CDR3 region is CASSPFGREVGTEAFF. In DNA form, the CDR3 reads TGTGCCAGCAGCCCGTTCGGCCGGGAGGTCGGCACTGAAGCTTTCTTT.

This chain joins TRBV11-2 and TRBJ2-3; 7 bases agree with TRBD2. This CDR3 region has 13 residues. CDR1 SGHAT and CDR2 FQNNGV come from the germline V gene. V lost 5 bases and J lost 6; bases outside the gene matches: 5. The CDR3 coding sequence is TGTGCCAGCAGCATCGGGGGGTTGGATACGCAGTATTTT. It encodes CASSIGGLDTQYF.

Here the CDR3 reads CASSLGRGIFDSPLHF. In nucleotides, the CDR3 is TGTGCCAGCAGTTTGGGCAGGGGGATATTCGACTCACCCCTCCACTTT. The gene calls are TRBV27 and TRBJ1-6, with TRBD1 matching 7 bases. Germline lookup yields CDR1 MNHEY and CDR2 SMNVEV (reference sequence). The CDR3 extends over 16 amino acids. The V and J ends lost 3 bases and 10 bases, in that order; junction bases with no gene match: 12.

The V and J genes are TRBV19 and TRBJ2-7, with 7 bases that match TRBD1. Germline-derived CDR1 and CDR2 are LNHDA and SQIVND (reference sequence). V lost 5 bases to trimming and J lost 2 bases; unmatched junction nucleotides: 3. The CDR3 is made up of 13 amino acids. In DNA form, the CDR3 reads TGTGCCAGTAGTTGGGACAGTACCTACGAGCAGTACTTC. Its protein product is CASSWDSTYEQYF.

The chain joins TRBV28 to TRBJ2-7, with no clear D. The CDR3 loop spans 12 amino acids. Trimming took off 3 bases at V and 2 bases at J, with 5 bases between the two ends. Germline V gives CDR1 MDHEN, CDR2 SYDVKM. CDR3 sequence (DNA): TGTGCCAGCAGTTTGCCCACCTACGAGCAGTACTTC. Translating gives CASSLPTYEQYF.

This clone was counted between two and nine times. This chain links TRBV6-5 with TRBJ2-1; 7 bases agree with TRBD1. The CDR3 has 14 residues. Looked up from germline, CDR1 is MNHEY and CDR2 is SVGAGI. The V gene end was trimmed by 6 bases and the J gene end by 4 bases; junction bases not matched to a gene: 6. The CDR3 protein is CASSSGQRYNEQFF. The CDR3 DNA reads as TGTGCCAGCAGCTCGGGACAGAGATACAATGAGCAGTTCTTC.

The count of this clone is one. This rearrangement joins TRBV7-2 to TRBJ1-5, with D uncertain. This CDR3 is built from 13 residues. V was cut by 2 bases and J by 6 bases, with 8 bases left in between. The germline V gene encodes CDR1 SGHTA and CDR2 FQGNSA. The CDR3, as DNA: TGTGCCAGCAGCTTATACCCCGGTCAGCCCCAGCATTTT. As protein: CASSLYPGQPQHF.

The rearrangement joins TRBV19 to TRBJ2-3; a possible D gene is TRBD2 (6 bases). Germline V gives CDR1 LNHDA, CDR2 SQIVND (reference sequence). The CDR3 covers 18 residues. The germline V and J ends were trimmed by 4 bases and 1 base, with 21 bases remaining between them. This CDR3 reads CASSKHHSGGVRTDTQYF. The DNA of the CDR3 is TGTGCCAGTAGTAAACACCATTCGGGCGGGGTCCGCACAGATACGCAGTATTTT.

The chain is built from TRBV5-6 and TRBJ2-2, with a weak D call TRBD2 (5 bases). Germline V CDR1 and CDR2: SGHDT, YYEEEE. V shed 3 bases and J shed 7 bases, with 13 bases lying between them. This CDR3 contains 14 residues. Written as DNA, the CDR3 is TGTGCCAGCAGCTGGAACTGGGCGGGCGGGGAGCTGTTTTTT. It encodes CASSWNWAGGELFF.

This rearrangement joins TRBV28 to TRBJ2-5; D may be TRBD2 (7 bases). There are 16 residues in the CDR3. Trimming cost V 4 bases and J 2 bases, with 17 bases left between them. Germline CDR1 reads MDHEN; CDR2 reads SYDVKM. The CDR3 here is CASSSILSGTQETQYF. The CDR3 coding sequence is TGTGCCAGCAGTTCGATCTTAAGCGGGACACAAGAGACCCAGTACTTC.